One sample yielded the 27 T cell receptor beta chains listed below, sequenced in a study of T cell changes during pregnancy in multiple sclerosis. Method: immunoSEQ multiplex PCR; TCRdb's copy keeps in-frame clones and lacks some. The sample includes about 40,000 clones, less than 95% of them seen just once. The material sequenced was peripheral blood, taken in the third trimester of pregnancy. The receptors stem from a female donor with multiple sclerosis, enrolled in a pregnancy study.

The chain joins TRBV5-1 to TRBJ2-2; 8 bases agree with TRBD2. Germline V gene lookup returns CDR1 SGHRS and CDR2 YFSETQ. CDR3 length: 17 amino acids. J was trimmed by 1 base and V by 2 bases; bases with no gene match: 7. The CDR3 DNA follows: TGCGCCAGCAGCTTAGGGCGGGGGGACTGGAACACCGGGGAGCTGTTTTTT. It translates to CASSLGRGDWNTGELFF.

This sequence joins TRBV9 and TRBJ2-1, with 10 bases matching TRBD2. The germline V gene encodes CDR1 SGDLS and CDR2 YYNGEE. The CDR3 covers 20 residues. V gave up 0 bases and J gave up 0 bases; unmatched junction bases: 12. The CDR3: CASSVAGLADYLSSYNEQFF. For the CDR3, the DNA is TGTGCCAGCAGCGTAGCTGGACTAGCGGACTATCTAAGCTCCTACAATGAGCAGTTCTTC.

The chain carries TRBV7-2 and TRBJ2-7, with 7 positions matching TRBD2. V was clipped by 3 bases and J by 1 base; unmatched bases: 9. CDR3 size: 16 residues. Germline loops: CDR1 SGHTA, CDR2 FQGNSA. The CDR3: CASSFTFGEGSYEQYF. The CDR3, as DNA: TGTGCCAGCAGCTTCACTTTTGGGGAGGGGTCCTACGAGCAGTACTTC.

V usage is TRBV11-2 and J usage is TRBJ2-3, with a tentative D call TRBD2 (5 bases). There are 15 residues in the CDR3. Deletions cut 4 bases from V and 0 bases from J, with 11 bases between. Germline assignment: CDR1 SGHAT and CDR2 FQNNGV. CDR3 DNA: TGTGCCAGCAGCTCCGACTATCTTAGCACAGATACGCAGTATTTT. Encoded protein: CASSSDYLSTDTQYF.

The rearrangement links TRBV6-1 to TRBJ2-7, with 7 bases fitting TRBD1. The CDR3 is 14 amino acids. Germline trimming cut 6 bases from V and 2 bases from J; bases unmatched to any gene: 7. Per germline, CDR1 MNHNS and CDR2 SASEGT. CDR3 coding DNA: TGTGCCAGCAGAGGAGACAGGGAAGCCTACGAGCAGTACTTC. The encoded protein is CASRGDREAYEQYF.

The chain joins TRBV27 to TRBJ2-4, with D possibly matching TRBD1 (5 bases). Between the trimmed V and J ends, which lost 5 bases and 0 bases, there was a span of 11 bases. CDR1 MNHEY and CDR2 SMNVEV come from the germline V gene (reference sequence). This CDR3 has 15 residues. CDR3 sequence: CASSSPGKAKNIQYF. CDR3 nucleotide sequence: TGTGCCAGCAGTAGTCCAGGGAAAGCCAAAAACATTCAGTACTTC.

This clone has just a few counts. For the CDR3, the DNA is TGTGCCATCAGTGGGGCGGGGCGCTCCTACGAGCAGTACTTC. This sequence encodes CAISGAGRSYEQYF. The chain employs TRBV10-3 and TRBJ2-7; D is perhaps TRBD2 (6 bases). There are 14 residues in the CDR3. Germline values: CDR1 ENHRY, CDR2 SYGVKD. Trimming took off 4 bases at V and 0 bases at J, with 10 bases between the two ends.

J is TRBJ2-5 and V is TRBV5-1, with a tentative D call TRBD1 (6 bases). The CDR3 runs to 15 residues. The V gene lost 0 bases and the J gene lost 4 bases, with 13 bases spanning the gap. Germline V gives CDR1 SGHRS, CDR2 YFSETQ. CDR3 sequence reads: CASSLAQGMVETQYF. The CDR3, as DNA: TGCGCCAGCAGCTTGGCCCAGGGGATGGTAGAGACCCAGTACTTC. Together with reference TRBV5-1 and TRBJ2-5, the CDR3 gives the full variable domain: KAGVTQTPRYLIKTRGQQVTLSCSPISGHRSVSWYQQTPGQGLQFLFEYFSETQRNKGNFPGRFSGRQFSNSRSEMNVSTLELGDSALYLCASSLAQGMVETQYFGPGTRLLVL.

This sequence joins TRBV30 and TRBJ2-7; D is undetermined. CDR1 GTSNPN and CDR2 SVGIG come from the germline V gene (reference sequence). The CDR3 length is 13 residues. The V gene lost 4 bases and the J gene lost 2 bases, with 12 bases spanning the gap. The CDR3 bases are TGTGCCTGGACCCCCGGTTTACCCTACGAGCAGTACTTC. This translates into CAWTPGLPYEQYF.

This clone is a singleton in its sample. The V and J genes are TRBV27 and TRBJ2-7; 8 bases agree with TRBD1. V trimming: 4 bases; J trimming: 1 base; junction bases outside the gene matches: 3. In germline, CDR1 is MNHEY, CDR2 SMNVEV (reference sequence). The CDR3 is made up of 14 amino acids. CDR3 loop: CASSSGGLSYEQYF. CDR3 DNA sequence: TGTGCCAGCAGTTCAGGGGGCTTGTCCTACGAGCAGTACTTC.

The gene calls are TRBV11-2 and TRBJ1-2, with TRBD1 matching 9 bases. Per the germline V gene, CDR1 is SGHAT and CDR2 is FQNNGV. J was trimmed by 6 bases and V by 5 bases; bases with no gene match: 16. This CDR3 spans 17 amino acids. Written as DNA, the CDR3 is TGTGCCAGCAGCAATCCCTCTACACAGGGGGCCAGGGATGGCTACACCTTC. This gives the protein CASSNPSTQGARDGYTF. Full variable domain (outside the CDR3, taken from reference TRBV11-2 and TRBJ1-2): EAGVAQSPRYKIIEKRQSVAFWCNPISGHATLYWYQQILGQGPKLLIQFQNNGVVDDSQLPKDRFSAERLKGVDSTLKIQPAKLEDSAVYLCASSNPSTQGARDGYTFGSGTRLTVV.

This clone was detected once. The V gene is TRBV10-3, the J gene TRBJ2-1; 7 nucleotides agree with TRBD2. Germline values: CDR1 ENHRY, CDR2 SYGVKD. The ends lost 2 bases at V and 10 bases at J; junction bases unmatched: 5. The CDR3 is made up of 13 amino acids. CDR3 bases: TGTGCCATCAGTGAGCTGGGCGGGGGAGAGCAGTTCTTC. The encoded protein is CAISELGGGEQFF.

V usage is TRBV18 and J usage is TRBJ2-5; D remains ambiguous. Germline CDR1 KGHSH, CDR2 LQKENI. The CDR3 is 16 residues long. V was cut by 6 bases and J by 4 bases, with 21 bases left in between. The CDR3, as DNA: TGTGCCAGCTCGAATCCGGGTTCCCACCGTGGAGAGACCCAGTACTTC. It encodes CASSNPGSHRGETQYF.

This chain uses TRBV5-5 with TRBJ2-7, with D maybe TRBD2 (7 bases). The CDR3 has 14 amino acids. The germline V and J ends were trimmed by 4 bases and 6 bases, with 17 bases remaining between them. Per the germline V gene, CDR1 is SGHKS and CDR2 is YYEKEE (reference sequence). In DNA form, the CDR3 reads TGTGCCAGCAGCGTAGGGGGGGCAGCGGGCGAGCAGTACTTC. Its translation is CASSVGGAAGEQYF.

This sequence joins TRBV18 and TRBJ1-1; D may be TRBD1 (6 bases). Deletions cut 1 base from V and 4 bases from J, with 13 bases between. Germline V gives CDR1 KGHSH, CDR2 LQKENI. CDR3 length equals 15 residues. The CDR3 DNA is TGTGCCAGCTCACCACAACAGGGCGGCATCACTGAAGCTTTCTTT. It encodes CASSPQQGGITEAFF.

The chain joins TRBV6-5 to TRBJ1-3, with 8 nucleotides matching TRBD1. Germline CDR1 MNHEY, CDR2 SVGAGI. The CDR3 contains 15 residues. V lost 6 bases to trimming and J lost 0 bases; unmatched junction nucleotides: 4. CDR3 in amino acids: CASRNRGDSGNTIYF. CDR3 nucleotide sequence: TGTGCCAGCAGAAACAGGGGGGACTCTGGAAACACCATATATTTT.

The gene calls are TRBV10-3 and TRBJ1-2; D gene unclear. Germline V gives CDR1 ENHRY, CDR2 SYGVKD. V was trimmed by 1 base and J by 5 bases, leaving 8 bases between them. This CDR3 is 13 amino acids long. CDR3 nucleotides: TGTGCCATCAGTGAGTTGCCAGCGTATGGCTACACCTTC. Its translation is CAISELPAYGYTF.

J is TRBJ2-1 and V is TRBV11-3; the match to TRBD2 covers 11 bases. Germline values: CDR1 SGHNT, CDR2 YENEEA. Trimming at V came to 3 bases and at J to 5 bases, leaving 0 bases not matched to a gene. The CDR3 extends over 14 amino acids. The CDR3 nucleotides read TGTGCCAGCAGCTTGACTAGCGGGGACAATGAGCAGTTCTTC. Its protein product is CASSLTSGDNEQFF.

The rearrangement uses TRBV2 and TRBJ1-6, with unresolved D. Trimming took off 2 bases at V and 10 bases at J, with 12 bases between the two ends. The CDR3 sequence is 14 residues long. Per germline, CDR1 SNHLY and CDR2 FYNNEI. CDR3 sequence (DNA): TGTGCCAGCAGTGAACGGCTCCCCGGGTCACCCCTCCACTTT. Protein: CASSERLPGSPLHF.

This chain uses TRBV29-1 with TRBJ2-2, with a weak D call TRBD1 (5 bases). V was clipped by 2 bases and J by 4 bases, with 14 bases between them. Germline assignment: CDR1 SQVTM and CDR2 ANQGSEA. The CDR3 spans 15 residues. CDR3 coding DNA: TGCAGCGTTGAAATAGGGGCGCTGGGCACCGGGGAGCTGTTTTTT. Translated, it gives CSVEIGALGTGELFF.

J is TRBJ2-5 and V is TRBV6-5; TRBD1 aligns across 9 bases. Germline CDR1 reads MNHEY; CDR2 reads SVGAGI. The CDR3 runs 14 residues. Germline trimming cut 6 bases from V and 5 bases from J; bases unmatched to any gene: 7. CDR3 sequence reads: CASSTTGGAETQYF. The CDR3 DNA follows: TGTGCCAGCAGCACTACAGGGGGCGCGGAGACCCAGTACTTC.

The V call is TRBV7-2, the J call TRBJ2-6; D unresolved. Germline V gives CDR1 SGHTA, CDR2 FQGNSA. The germline V and J ends were trimmed by 0 bases and 0 bases, with 12 bases remaining between them. CDR3 length: 18 residues. The chain's CDR3 is CASSLAQRQLSGANVLTF. The CDR3 DNA reads as TGTGCCAGCAGCTTAGCCCAGCGCCAACTCTCTGGGGCCAACGTCCTGACTTTC.

The chain has TRBV7-8 and TRBJ1-1, with TRBD1 identical over 9 bases. The CDR3 covers 21 residues. Germline values: CDR1 SGHVS, CDR2 FQNEAQ. J was trimmed by 5 bases and V by 5 bases; bases with no gene match: 27. The CDR3 bases are TGTGCCAGCAGCCTTTCCCGCGCGTGGCCCGGGATACAGGGGGCTGGGACTGAAGCTTTCTTT. Encoded protein: CASSLSRAWPGIQGAGTEAFF.

V is TRBV30 and J is TRBJ1-1; weak D call: TRBD1 (5 bases). The CDR3 sequence is 13 residues long. Germline-derived CDR1 and CDR2 are GTSNPN and SVGIG (reference sequence). Trimming left V 3 bases short and J 1 base short, with 9 bases between. In DNA, the CDR3 is TGTGCCTGGAGCAGGGCACGGAACACTGAAGCTTTCTTT. It is translated as CAWSRARNTEAFF.

The chain uses TRBV2 and TRBJ2-7, with 14 bases that match TRBD2. Germline V gives CDR1 SNHLY, CDR2 FYNNEI. With 6 bases clipped from V and 9 bases from J, the junction kept 10 bases outside the gene matches. CDR3 length: 15 residues. CDR3: CASRFEGLAGVVQYF. The CDR3 bases are TGTGCCAGCAGGTTCGAGGGACTAGCGGGAGTGGTGCAGTACTTC. Using reference TRBV2 and TRBJ2-7 for the parts outside the CDR3, the full variable domain is EPEVTQTPSHQVTQMGQEVILRCVPISNHLYFYWYRQILGQKVEFLVSFYNNEISEKSEIFDDQFSVERPDGSNFTLKIRSTKLEDSAMYFCASRFEGLAGVVQYFGPGTRLTVT.

This chain joins TRBV28 and TRBJ1-1; D is unclear. Trimming took 5 bases from V and 1 from J, leaving 14 bases between them. Germline assignment: CDR1 MDHEN and CDR2 SYDVKM. CDR3 length equals 15 residues. CDR3 bases: TGTGCCAGCAGTCGCCGCAGAATACCGAACACTGAAGCTTTCTTT. This gives the protein CASSRRRIPNTEAFF.

The gene calls are TRBV19 and TRBJ2-1, with D maybe TRBD1 (5 bases). V was cut by 7 bases and J by 1 base, with 14 bases left in between. The CDR3 has 15 residues. CDR1 and CDR2 (germline): LNHDA, SQIVND (reference sequence). The CDR3 coding sequence is TGTGCCAGTACCAGACAGCTGGCTTCCTACAATGAGCAGTTCTTC. Protein: CASTRQLASYNEQFF.